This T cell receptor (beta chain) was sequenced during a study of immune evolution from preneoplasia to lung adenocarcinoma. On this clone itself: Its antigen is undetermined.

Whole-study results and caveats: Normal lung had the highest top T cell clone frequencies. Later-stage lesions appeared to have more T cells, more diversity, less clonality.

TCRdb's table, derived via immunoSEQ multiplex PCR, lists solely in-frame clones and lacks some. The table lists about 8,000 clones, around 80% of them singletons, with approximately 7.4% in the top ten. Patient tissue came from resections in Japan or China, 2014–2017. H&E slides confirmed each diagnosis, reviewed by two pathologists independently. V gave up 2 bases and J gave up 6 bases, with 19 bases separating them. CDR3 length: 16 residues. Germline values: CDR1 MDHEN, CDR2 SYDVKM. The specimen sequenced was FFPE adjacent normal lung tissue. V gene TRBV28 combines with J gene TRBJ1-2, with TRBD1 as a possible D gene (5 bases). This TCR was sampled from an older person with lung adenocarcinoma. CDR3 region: CASSLKFKGKANGYTF. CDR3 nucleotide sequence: TGTGCCAGCAGTTTAAAGTTTAAGGGGAAGGCTAATGGCTACACCTTC.